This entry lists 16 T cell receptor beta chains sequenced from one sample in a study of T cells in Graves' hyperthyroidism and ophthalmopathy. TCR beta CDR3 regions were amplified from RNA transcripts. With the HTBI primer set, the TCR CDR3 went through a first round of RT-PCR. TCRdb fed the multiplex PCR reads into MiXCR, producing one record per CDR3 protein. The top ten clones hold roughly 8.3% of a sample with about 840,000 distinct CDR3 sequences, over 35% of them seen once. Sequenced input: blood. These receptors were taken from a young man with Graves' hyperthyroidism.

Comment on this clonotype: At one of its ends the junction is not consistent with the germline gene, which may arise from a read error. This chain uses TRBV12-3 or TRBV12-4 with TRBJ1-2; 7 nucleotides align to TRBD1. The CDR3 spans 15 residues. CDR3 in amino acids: CASIESAGGNYGYAF. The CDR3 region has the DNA TGTGCCAGCATCGAGTCGGCAGGGGGTAACTATGGCTACGCCTTC.

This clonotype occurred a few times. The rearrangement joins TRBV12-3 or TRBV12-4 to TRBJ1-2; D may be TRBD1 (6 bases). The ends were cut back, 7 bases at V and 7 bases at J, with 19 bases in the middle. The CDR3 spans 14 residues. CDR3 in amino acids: CASTSYRGGSGYTF. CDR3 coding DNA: TGTGCCAGCACCTCCTATAGGGGGGGCTCTGGCTACACCTTC.

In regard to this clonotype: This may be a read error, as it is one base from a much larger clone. The CDR3 DNA reads TGTGCCAGCAGCTTGAGCACCGCGGGACATCCCAGGTCTTTC. This translates into CASSLSTAGHPRSF. The chain joins TRBV7-9 to TRBJ2-6; D assignment may be TRBD1 or TRBD2 (6 bases each). Germline CDR1 SEHNR, CDR2 FQNEAQ (reference sequence). This CDR3 comprises 14 residues.

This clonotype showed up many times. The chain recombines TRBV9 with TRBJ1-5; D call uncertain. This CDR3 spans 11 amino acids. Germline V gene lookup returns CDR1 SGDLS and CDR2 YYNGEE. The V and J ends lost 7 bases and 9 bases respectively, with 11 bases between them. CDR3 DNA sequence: TGTGCCAGCTCATGGCGGCGGCCCCAGCATTTT. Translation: CASSWRRPQHF.

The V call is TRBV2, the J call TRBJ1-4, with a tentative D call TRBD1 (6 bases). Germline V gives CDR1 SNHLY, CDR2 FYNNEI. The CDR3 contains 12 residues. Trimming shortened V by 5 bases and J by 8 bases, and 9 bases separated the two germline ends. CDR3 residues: CASSNQGEKLFF. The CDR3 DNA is TGTGCCAGCAGTAATCAGGGGGAAAAACTGTTTTTT. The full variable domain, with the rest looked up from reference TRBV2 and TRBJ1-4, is EPEVTQTPSHQVTQMGQEVILRCVPISNHLYFYWYRQILGQKVEFLVSFYNNEISEKSEIFDDQFSVERPDGSNFTLKIRSTKLEDSAMYFCASSNQGEKLFFGSGTQLSVL.

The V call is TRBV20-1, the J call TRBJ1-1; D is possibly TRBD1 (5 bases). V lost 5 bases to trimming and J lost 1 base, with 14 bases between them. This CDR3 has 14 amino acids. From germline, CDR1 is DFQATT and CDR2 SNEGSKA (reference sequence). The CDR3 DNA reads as TGCAGTGCTGTGGACGGGACGGCGAACACTGAAGCTTTCTTT. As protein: CSAVDGTANTEAFF.

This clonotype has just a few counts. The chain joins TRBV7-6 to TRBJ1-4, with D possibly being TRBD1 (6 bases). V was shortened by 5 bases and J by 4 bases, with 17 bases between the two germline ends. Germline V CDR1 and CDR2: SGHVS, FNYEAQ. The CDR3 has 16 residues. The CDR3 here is CASSPLGGTFNEKLFF. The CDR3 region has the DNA TGTGCCAGCAGCCCCCTAGGGGGGACCTTTAATGAAAAACTGTTTTTT.

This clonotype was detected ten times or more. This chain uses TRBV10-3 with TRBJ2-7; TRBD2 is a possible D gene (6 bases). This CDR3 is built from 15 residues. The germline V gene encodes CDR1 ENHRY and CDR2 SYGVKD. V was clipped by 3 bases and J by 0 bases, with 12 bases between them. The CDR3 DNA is TGTGCCATCAGTGACCAGCGGGTTAGCTCCTACGAGCAGTACTTC. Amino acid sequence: CAISDQRVSSYEQYF.

The CDR3 here is CASRPTVGGTYEQYF. As DNA, the CDR3 is TGTGCCAGCAGACCTACCGTGGGAGGGACCTACGAGCAGTACTTC. This chain uses TRBV7-3 with TRBJ2-7; 7 bases are shared with TRBD2. Germline lookup yields CDR1 SGHTA and CDR2 FQGTGA. This CDR3 comprises 15 residues. V dropped 6 bases and J dropped 2; count of bases not matched to a gene: 10. The full variable domain, with the rest looked up from reference TRBV7-3 and TRBJ2-7, is GAGVSQTPSNKVTEKGKYVELRCDPISGHTALYWYRQSLGQGPEFLIYFQGTGAADDSGLPNDRFFAVRPEGSVSTLKIQRTERGDSAVYLCASRPTVGGTYEQYFGPGTRLTVT.

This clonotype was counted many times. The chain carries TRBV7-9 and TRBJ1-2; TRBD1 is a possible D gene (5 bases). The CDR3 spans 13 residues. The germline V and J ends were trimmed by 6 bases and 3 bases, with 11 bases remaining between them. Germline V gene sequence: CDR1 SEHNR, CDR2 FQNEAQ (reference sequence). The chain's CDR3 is CASRKDIDYGYTF. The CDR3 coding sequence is TGTGCCAGCAGGAAGGACATCGACTATGGCTACACCTTC.

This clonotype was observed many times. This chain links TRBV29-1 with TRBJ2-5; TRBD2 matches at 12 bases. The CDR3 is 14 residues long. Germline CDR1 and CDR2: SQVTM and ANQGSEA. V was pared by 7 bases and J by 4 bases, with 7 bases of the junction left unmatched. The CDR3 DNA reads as TGCAGCGCCCCGCTAGCGGGAGGGCGAGAGACCCAGTACTTC. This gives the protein CSAPLAGGRETQYF.

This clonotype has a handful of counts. The CDR3 DNA sequence: TGTGCCAGCAGTCTACGAGGGACAGGGGAGAGTAAAGCTTTCTTT. Translated, it gives CASSLRGTGESKAFF. This chain joins TRBV6-6 and TRBJ1-1; 10 nucleotides line up with TRBD1. This CDR3 has 15 residues. Germline lookup yields CDR1 MNHNY and CDR2 SVGAGI (reference sequence). Trimming cost V 5 bases and J 9 bases; bases outside gene matches: 12.

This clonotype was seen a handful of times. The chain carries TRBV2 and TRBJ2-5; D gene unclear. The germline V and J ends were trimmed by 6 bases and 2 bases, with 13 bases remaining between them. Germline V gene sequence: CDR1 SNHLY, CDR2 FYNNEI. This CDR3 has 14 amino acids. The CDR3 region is CASRSGYIQETQYF. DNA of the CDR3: TGTGCCAGCAGGTCCGGGTACATACAAGAGACCCAGTACTTC.

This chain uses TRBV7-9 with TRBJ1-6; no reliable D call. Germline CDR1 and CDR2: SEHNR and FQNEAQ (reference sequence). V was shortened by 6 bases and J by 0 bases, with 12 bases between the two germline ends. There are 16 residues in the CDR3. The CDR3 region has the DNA TGTGCCAGCAGTTCAGTCTTGGGCTCCTATAATTCACCCCTCCACTTT. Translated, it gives CASSSVLGSYNSPLHF.

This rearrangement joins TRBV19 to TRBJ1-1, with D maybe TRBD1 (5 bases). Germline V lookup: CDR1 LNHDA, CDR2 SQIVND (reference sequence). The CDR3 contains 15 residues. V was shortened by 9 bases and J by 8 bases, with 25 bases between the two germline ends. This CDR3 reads CASGGETSLRREAFF. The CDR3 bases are TGTGCCAGCGGGGGGGAGACCTCCCTCCGAAGGGAAGCTTTCTTT.

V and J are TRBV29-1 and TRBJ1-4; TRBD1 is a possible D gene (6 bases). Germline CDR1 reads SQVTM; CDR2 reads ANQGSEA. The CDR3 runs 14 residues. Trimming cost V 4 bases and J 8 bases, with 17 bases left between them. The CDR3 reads CSVGAGDVGEKLFF. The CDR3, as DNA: TGCAGCGTTGGCGCAGGGGATGTAGGAGAAAAACTGTTTTTT.